The source of this T cell receptor (beta chain) is a study of neurological immune-mediated disorders. Points from the study as a whole: Expanded clones shared no CDR3 amino acid sequences across subjects, suggesting private repertoires in all groups.

The V segment lost 9 bases and the J segment 6 bases; nucleotides outside the gene matches: 12. Per germline, CDR1 SNHLY and CDR2 FYNNEI. The CDR3 covers 16 residues. 5'RACE with 10-nucleotide random UMIs generated the cDNA. In TCRdb, the 5' RACE reads were re-called with MiXCR into one record per CDR3 protein. The repertoire holds more than 50,000 distinct CDR3 sequences, with around 24% as singletons. This clonotype was detected ten times or more. The antigen is unknown. Regarding time point: technical triplicate 2. Sequenced input: PBMCs. This receptor was identified in a man aged 60-69 years with HTLV-1-associated myelopathy (HAM/TSP). This chain uses TRBV2 with TRBJ2-1, with 12 bases aligning to TRBD2. This CDR3 reads CASLAGGRAFINEQFF. The CDR3 coding sequence is TGTGCCAGTCTAGCGGGAGGGCGCGCGTTTATCAATGAGCAGTTCTTC.